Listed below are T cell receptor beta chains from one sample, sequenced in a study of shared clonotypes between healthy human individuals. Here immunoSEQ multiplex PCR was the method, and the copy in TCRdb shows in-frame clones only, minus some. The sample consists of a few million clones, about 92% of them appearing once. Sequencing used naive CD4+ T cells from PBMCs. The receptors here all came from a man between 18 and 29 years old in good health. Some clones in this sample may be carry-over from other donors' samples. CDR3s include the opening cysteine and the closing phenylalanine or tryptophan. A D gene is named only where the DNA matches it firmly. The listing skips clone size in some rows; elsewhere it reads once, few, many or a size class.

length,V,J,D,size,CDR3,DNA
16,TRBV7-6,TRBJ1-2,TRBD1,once,CASSLEGGRSNYGYTF,TGTGCCAGCAGCTTAGAAGGGGGCAGATCTAACTATGGCTACACCTTC
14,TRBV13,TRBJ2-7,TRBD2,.,CASSAVGGDDEQYF,TGTGCCAGCAGCGCCGTGGGAGGGGACGACGAGCAGTACTTC
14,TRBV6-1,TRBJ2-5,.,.,CASSEAARGGTQYF,TGTGCCAGCAGTGAAGCAGCCAGGGGAGGGACCCAGTACTTC
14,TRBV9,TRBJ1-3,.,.,CASTEGLSGNTIYF,TGTGCCAGCACGGAGGGACTCTCTGGAAACACCATATATTTT
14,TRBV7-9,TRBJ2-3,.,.,CASSLEGRTDTQYF,TGTGCCAGCAGCTTAGAAGGTCGCACAGATACGCAGTATTTT
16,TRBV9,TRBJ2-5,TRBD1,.,CASSVGGQGGVETQYF,TGTGCCAGCAGCGTAGGGGGACAGGGAGGCGTGGAGACCCAGTACTTC
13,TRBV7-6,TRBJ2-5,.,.,CASSQSWRETQYF,TGTGCCAGCAGCCAGTCTTGGCGGGAGACCCAGTACTTC
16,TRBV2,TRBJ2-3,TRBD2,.,CASSLTSGRNTDTQYF,TGTGCCAGCAGTTTGACTAGCGGGAGAAACACAGATACGCAGTATTTT
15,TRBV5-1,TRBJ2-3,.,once,CASSGDGVGADTQYF,TGCGCCAGCAGCGGGGACGGGGTTGGCGCAGATACGCAGTATTTT
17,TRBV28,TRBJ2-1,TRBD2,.,CASSRPGLAGPYNEQFF,TGTGCCAGCAGCCGACCGGGACTAGCGGGACCCTACAATGAGCAGTTCTTC
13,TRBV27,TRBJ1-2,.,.,CASSSTGAGGYTF,TGTGCCAGCAGTTCTACGGGCGCTGGAGGCTACACCTTC
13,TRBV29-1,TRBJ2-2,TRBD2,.,CSADGRGSGELFF,TGCAGCGCCGACGGGAGGGGTTCCGGGGAGCTGTTTTTT
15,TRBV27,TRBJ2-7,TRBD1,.,CASSLSRTGVGEQYF,TGTGCCAGCAGTTTATCCCGGACAGGTGTTGGGGAGCAGTACTTC
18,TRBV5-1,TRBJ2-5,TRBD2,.,CASSLGWRASGEQETQYF,TGCGCCAGCAGCTTGGGGTGGCGGGCTAGCGGGGAACAAGAGACCCAGTACTTC
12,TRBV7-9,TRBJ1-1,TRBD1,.,CASSRDSTEAFF,TGTGCCAGCAGCCGGGACAGCACTGAAGCTTTCTTT
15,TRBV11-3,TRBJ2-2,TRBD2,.,CASSRVGAGVGELFF,TGTGCCAGCAGCCGCGTTGGAGCGGGAGTCGGGGAGCTGTTTTTT
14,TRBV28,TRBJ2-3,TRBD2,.,CASRGRDGTDTQYF,TGTGCCAGCAGGGGGAGGGATGGCACAGATACGCAGTATTTT
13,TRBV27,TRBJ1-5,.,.,CASRFNGNQPQHF,TGTGCCAGCAGATTCAACGGCAATCAGCCCCAGCATTTT
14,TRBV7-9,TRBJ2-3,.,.,CASSFFGSTDTQYF,TGTGCCAGCAGCTTTTTCGGTAGCACAGATACGCAGTATTTT
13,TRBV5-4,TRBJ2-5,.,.,CASSLTVQETQYF,TGTGCCAGCAGCTTAACAGTCCAAGAGACCCAGTACTTC
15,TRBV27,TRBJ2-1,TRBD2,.,CASSFGREWVNEQFF,TGTGCCAGCAGTTTTGGGCGGGAGTGGGTCAATGAGCAGTTCTTC
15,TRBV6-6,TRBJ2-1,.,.,CASSSPDTGYNEQFF,TGTGCCAGCAGTTCTCCGGACACCGGGTACAATGAGCAGTTCTTC
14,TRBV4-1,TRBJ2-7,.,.,CASSQAGRGGEQYF,TGCGCCAGCAGCCAAGCGGGCAGGGGAGGCGAGCAGTACTTC
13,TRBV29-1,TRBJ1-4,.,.,CSARTAHNEKLFF,TGCAGCGCCAGGACAGCCCATAATGAAAAACTGTTTTTT
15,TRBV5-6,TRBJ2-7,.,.,CASSLGAGRSYEQYF,TGTGCCAGCAGCTTGGGTGCGGGAAGGAGCTACGAGCAGTACTTC
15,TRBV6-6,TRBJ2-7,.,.,CASSYPGGGSYEQYF,TGTGCCAGCAGTTACCCTGGAGGCGGGTCCTACGAGCAGTACTTC
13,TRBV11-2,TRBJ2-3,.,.,CASSLSPGYTQYF,TGTGCCAGCAGCTTATCCCCCGGGTATACGCAGTATTTT
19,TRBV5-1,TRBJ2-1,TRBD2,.,CASSSTGTSGRPIYNEQFF,TGCGCCAGCAGCTCTACCGGGACTAGCGGGAGGCCAATCTACAATGAGCAGTTCTTC
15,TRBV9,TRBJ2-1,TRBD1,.,CASSYDRASYNEQFF,TGTGCCAGCAGCTATGACAGGGCAAGTTACAATGAGCAGTTCTTC
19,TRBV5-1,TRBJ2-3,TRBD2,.,CASSSRLAGAHRSTDTQYF,TGCGCCAGCAGCTCTAGACTAGCGGGAGCCCACCGAAGCACAGATACGCAGTATTTT
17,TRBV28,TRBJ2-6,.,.,CASSLGRADSGANVLTF,TGTGCCAGCAGTTTAGGCAGGGCGGACTCTGGGGCCAACGTCCTGACTTTC
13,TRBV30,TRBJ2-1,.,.,CAWSGGNYNEQFF,TGTGCCTGGAGTGGGGGAAATTACAATGAGCAGTTCTTC
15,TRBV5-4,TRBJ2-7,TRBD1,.,CASSLKTGDGYEQYF,TGTGCCAGCAGCCTAAAGACAGGGGACGGCTACGAGCAGTACTTC
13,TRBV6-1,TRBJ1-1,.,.,CASRATGAPGAFF,TGTGCCAGCAGAGCAACAGGAGCCCCGGGAGCTTTCTTT
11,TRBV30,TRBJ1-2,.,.,CAWSATRGYTF,TGTGCCTGGAGTGCCACACGTGGCTACACCTTC
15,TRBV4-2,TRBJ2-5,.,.,CASSQAAQPGETQYF,TGTGCCAGCAGCCAAGCAGCCCAGCCGGGAGAGACCCAGTACTTC
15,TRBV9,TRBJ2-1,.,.,CASSSSTGRDNEQFF,TGTGCCAGCAGCTCATCGACAGGGAGGGACAATGAGCAGTTCTTC
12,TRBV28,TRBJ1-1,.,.,CASSLQGTEAFF,TGTGCCAGCAGTTTACAGGGGACTGAAGCTTTCTTT
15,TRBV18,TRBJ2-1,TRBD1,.,CASSDGQGRVNEQFF,TGTGCCAGCTCAGACGGACAGGGAAGGGTCAATGAGCAGTTCTTC
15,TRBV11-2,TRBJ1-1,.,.,CASKTDTLYGIEAFF,TGTGCCAGCAAAACCGACACCCTTTATGGAATTGAAGCTTTCTTT
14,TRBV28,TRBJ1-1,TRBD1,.,CATRYRGPITEAFF,TGTGCCACCCGATACAGGGGGCCGATCACTGAAGCTTTCTTT
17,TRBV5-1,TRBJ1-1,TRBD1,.,CASSVITAGTANTEAFF,TGCGCCAGCAGCGTCATAACCGCCGGGACAGCTAACACTGAAGCTTTCTTT
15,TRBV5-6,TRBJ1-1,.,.,CASSLRQRENTEAFF,TGTGCCAGCAGCTTAAGACAGAGGGAGAACACTGAAGCTTTCTTT
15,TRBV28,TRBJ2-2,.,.,CASSLWGANTGELFF,TGTGCCAGCAGTTTGTGGGGGGCAAACACCGGGGAGCTGTTTTTT
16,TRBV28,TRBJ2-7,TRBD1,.,CASVSPTGGGLREQYF,TGTGCCAGCGTTAGCCCCACAGGGGGCGGATTGCGCGAGCAGTACTTC
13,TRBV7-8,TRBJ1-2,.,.,CASSPRVSYGYTF,TGTGCCAGCAGCCCCAGGGTTTCCTATGGCTACACCTTC
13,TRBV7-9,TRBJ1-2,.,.,CASRATGVYGYTF,TGTGCCAGCAGGGCCACAGGAGTCTATGGCTACACCTTC
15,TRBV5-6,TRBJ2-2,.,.,CASSLIRRAAGELFF,TGTGCCAGCAGCTTGATTCGCAGGGCGGCCGGGGAGCTGTTTTTT
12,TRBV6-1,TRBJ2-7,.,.,CATRYLSYEQYF,TGTGCCACTCGGTACCTATCCTACGAGCAGTACTTC
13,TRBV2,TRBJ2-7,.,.,CASRQSPYYEQYF,TGTGCCAGTAGACAGTCCCCCTACTACGAGCAGTACTTC
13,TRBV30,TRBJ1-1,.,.,CAWRWQGNTEAFF,TGTGCCTGGAGGTGGCAGGGGAACACTGAAGCTTTCTTT
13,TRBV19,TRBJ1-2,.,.,CASSIAQPYGYTF,TGTGCCAGTAGTATCGCGCAGCCCTATGGCTACACCTTC
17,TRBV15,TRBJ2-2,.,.,CATSRVALRANTGELFF,TGTGCCACCAGCAGAGTAGCACTGCGAGCGAACACCGGGGAGCTGTTTTTT